This is a list of T cell receptor beta chains from one sample in a study of naive and memory T cell subsets. From the UMI-ligation and nested PCR reads, TCRdb called clonotypes with MiXCR, one entry per CDR3 protein. The sample consists of about 120,000 distinct CDR3 sequences, roughly 36% of them appearing once. Input material: central memory CD4+ T cells from blood. These receptors were obtained from a human donor in good health. Each CDR3 is given with its conserved first and last residue. A D gene is named only where the DNA matches it firmly. Expanded clones get a size class; other rows say once, few or many, or leave the size out.

d_call j_call clone_size cdr3_length v_call cdr3_aa cdr3_nt
NA TRBJ1-1 NA 15 TRBV7-2 CASSLAGTGNTEAFF TGTGCCAGCAGCTTAGCTGGCACAGGGAACACTGAAGCTTTCTTT
NA TRBJ1-4 NA 15 TRBV27 CASSPNRNSVRKLFF TGTGCCAGCAGTCCGAACAGGAATAGCGTCCGGAAACTGTTTTTT
NA TRBJ2-7 NA 12 TRBV6-5 CASSDRNHEQYF TGTGCCAGCAGCGACAGGAACCACGAGCAGTACTTC
TRBD1 TRBJ2-5 few 15 TRBV24-1 CATSAGTGRGETQYF TGTGCCACCAGTGCCGGGACAGGGAGGGGAGAGACCCAGTACTTC
TRBD1 TRBJ1-1 few 14 TRBV2 CASRGDRGNTEAFF TGTGCCAGCAGGGGGGACAGGGGAAACACTGAAGCTTTCTTT
NA TRBJ2-7 few 11 TRBV18 CASSLGSGQYF TGTGCCAGCTCCCTGGGTTCTGGGCAGTACTTC
TRBD2 TRBJ2-7 NA 14 TRBV20-1 CSAKGGSVSYEQYF TGCAGTGCTAAAGGCGGGAGTGTCTCCTACGAGCAGTACTTC
TRBD2 TRBJ2-1 NA 14 TRBV9 CASSVTGLANEQFF TGTGCCAGCAGCGTAACCGGACTAGCTAATGAGCAGTTCTTC
NA TRBJ2-1 once 16 TRBV12-3/TRBV12-4 CASSLAGSSSYNEQFF TGTGCCAGCAGTTTAGCGGGCAGTAGCTCCTACAATGAGCAGTTCTTC
NA TRBJ2-7 NA 15 TRBV10-3 CAISSTGGLTYEQYF TGTGCCATCAGCTCAACCGGAGGCCTAACCTACGAGCAGTACTTC
NA TRBJ2-1 many 11 TRBV29-1 CSVVFYNEQFF TGCAGCGTTGTCTTCTACAATGAGCAGTTCTTC
NA TRBJ1-5 NA 15 TRBV30 CAWSVEERKNQPQHF TGTGCCTGGAGTGTAGAAGAAAGGAAAAATCAGCCCCAGCATTTT
NA TRBJ2-3 NA 17 TRBV24-1 CATSDIGGGRGTDTQYF TGTGCCACCAGTGACATTGGAGGGGGTCGGGGCACAGATACGCAGTATTTT
NA TRBJ2-3 NA 13 TRBV10-3 CAIGTESTDTQYF TGTGCCATCGGCACAGAGAGCACAGATACGCAGTATTTT
NA TRBJ1-4 NA 12 TRBV29-1 CSAGGGNEKLFF TGCAGCGCCGGGGGGGGTAATGAAAAACTGTTTTTT
TRBD1 TRBJ1-5 once 17 TRBV27 CASSSIRQGKGNQPQHF TGTGCCAGCAGTTCGATCCGACAGGGAAAAGGCAATCAGCCCCAGCATTTT
NA TRBJ1-1 few 14 TRBV18 CASSHRQQNTEAFF TGTGCCAGCTCACACCGACAGCAGAACACTGAAGCTTTCTTT
NA TRBJ2-6 NA 13 TRBV27 CASSLTGANVLTF TGTGCCAGCAGTTTAACTGGGGCCAACGTCCTGACTTTC
NA TRBJ1-1 NA 13 TRBV18 CASSPLESTEAFF TGTGCCAGCTCACCCCTAGAGAGCACTGAAGCTTTCTTT
TRBD2 TRBJ2-1 NA 16 TRBV7-9 CASSTRFSGMYNEQFF TGTGCCAGCAGCACCCGGTTTAGCGGGATGTACAATGAGCAGTTCTTC
NA TRBJ1-4 NA 15 TRBV12-3/TRBV12-4 CASSYPGSRNEKLFF TGTGCCAGCAGTTACCCCGGGAGTCGGAATGAAAAACTGTTTTTT
NA TRBJ2-3 NA 12 TRBV7-2 CASSVVADTQYF TGTGCCAGCAGCGTAGTGGCAGATACGCAGTATTTT
TRBD1 TRBJ1-2 few 13 TRBV12-3/TRBV12-4 CASRGTGDYGYTF TGTGCCAGCAGGGGGACAGGGGACTATGGCTACACCTTC
TRBD1 TRBJ2-2 NA 12 TRBV29-1 CSVRQGAGELFF TGCAGCGTCAGACAGGGGGCCGGGGAGCTGTTTTTT
NA TRBJ1-5 many 13 TRBV20-1 CSAWTYLGQPQHF TGCAGTGCCTGGACTTACTTGGGGCAGCCCCAGCATTTT
NA TRBJ2-1 NA 12 TRBV4-1 CASSQRNNEQFF TGCGCCAGCAGCCAACGAAACAATGAGCAGTTCTTC
TRBD1 TRBJ1-1 few 15 TRBV11-2 CASSSGVQGRDTTFF TGTGCCAGCAGCTCGGGGGTACAGGGGCGTGATACGACTTTCTTT
TRBD2 TRBJ2-1 NA 15 TRBV3-1 CASRLSGSSYNEQFF TGTGCCAGCAGACTAAGCGGGAGCTCCTACAATGAGCAGTTCTTC
NA TRBJ1-5 few 17 TRBV28 CASSLSLDLLPNQPQHF TGTGCCAGCAGTTTATCTTTAGATCTCTTGCCCAATCAGCCCCAGCATTTT
TRBD1 TRBJ1-3 few 14 TRBV20-1 CSASERTGRNTIYF TGCAGTGCTAGTGAGAGGACAGGGAGAAACACCATATATTTT
TRBD2 TRBJ2-2 NA 16 TRBV5-1 CASSFRLAEGTGELFF TGCGCCAGCAGCTTTAGACTAGCGGAGGGTACCGGGGAGCTGTTTTTT
NA TRBJ2-5 few 16 TRBV5-1 CASSLSGLASKETQYF TGCGCCAGCAGCTTGTCCGGGCTAGCCTCGAAAGAGACCCAGTACTTC
NA TRBJ2-7 few 14 TRBV29-1 CSVELSPADYEQYF TGCAGCGTTGAGCTATCTCCCGCAGACTACGAGCAGTACTTC
TRBD2 TRBJ2-1 few 16 TRBV19 CASSIGTSGPTNEQFF TGTGCCAGTAGTATAGGGACTAGCGGGCCTACCAATGAGCAGTTCTTC
NA TRBJ2-7 NA 14 TRBV7-8 CASSFRGTSYEQYF TGTGCCAGCAGCTTCAGAGGGACGTCCTACGAGCAGTACTTC
TRBD1 TRBJ2-1 NA 15 TRBV3-1 CASRGPGQGSDEQFF TGTGCCAGCAGGGGCCCGGGACAGGGTAGCGATGAGCAGTTCTTC
TRBD2 TRBJ2-7 NA 15 TRBV20-1 CSARDTGRGAYEQYF TGCAGTGCTAGAGATACTGGGCGGGGGGCCTACGAGCAGTACTTC